This T cell receptor (beta chain) was sequenced during a study of regulatory T cells in long-lasting Graves disease. Relying on iRepertoire HTBI primers and Arm-PCR of CDR3 regions, the team built TCR beta libraries. A single record per CDR3 protein comes from TCRdb applying MiXCR to the multiplex PCR reads. The sample carries about 290,000 distinct CDR3 sequences, 22% recorded once. This clonotype was detected ten times or more. Antigen: not known. Described time point: persistent/refractory GD, antithyroid drugs over 5 years with positive TRAb. Extracted RNA from PBMCs served as the source of the TCR library. The collection involved drawing about 8.2 milliliters of peripheral blood into EDTA tubes. Germline V gives CDR1 MDHEN, CDR2 SYDVKM. The ends were cut back, 3 bases at V and 2 bases at J, with 12 bases in the middle. This CDR3 spans 15 amino acids. Points from the study as a whole: Relative to newly diagnosed Graves' patients, persistent ones had lower TCR diversity. Sample size was small, which may have lowered accuracy.

This sequence joins TRBV28 and TRBJ2-3; D is unresolved. The TCR originated in a female donor with Graves disease. Here the sequenced sample was peripheral blood mononuclear cells (PBMCs), taken when the disease was refractory, from a patient treated with antithyroid drugs. The CDR3 DNA follows: TGTGCCAGCAGTTTTGGGGTTTTAGTCACAGATACGCAGTATTTT. It encodes CASSFGVLVTDTQYF.